This T cell receptor (beta chain) was observed in a study of blood T cell repertoires in COVID-19. Study background: Acute and convalescent COVID-19 specimens originated in the United States, Italy and Spain. T cells, B-cell-depleted T cells, or PBMCs supplied cDNA or gDNA.

This clone appeared once. The authors' processing: Reference gene primer amplification in the assay estimated nucleated cell counts. Sequenced by immunoSEQ multiplex PCR; TCRdb stores in-frame clones only, minus some. D and trimming were read from the DNA, whereas the V and J calls and clone size are those reported in that table. The repertoire includes fewer than 90,000 clones, about nine tenths of them detected once, and approximately 17% sits in the top ten. Germline V gene data show CDR1 as LNHDA and CDR2 as SQIVND (reference sequence). This CDR3 contains 12 residues. Deletions cut 10 bases from V and 9 bases from J, with 19 bases between.

What was sequenced was peripheral blood. The TCR sequence derives from a man older than 75 in a cohort sampled during active COVID-19. The rearrangement joins TRBV19 to TRBJ2-7; D is ambiguous. CDR3 loop: CAMPRVLTAQYV. DNA of the CDR3: TGTGCCATGCCTCGGGTGCTAACGGCGCAGTACGTC.